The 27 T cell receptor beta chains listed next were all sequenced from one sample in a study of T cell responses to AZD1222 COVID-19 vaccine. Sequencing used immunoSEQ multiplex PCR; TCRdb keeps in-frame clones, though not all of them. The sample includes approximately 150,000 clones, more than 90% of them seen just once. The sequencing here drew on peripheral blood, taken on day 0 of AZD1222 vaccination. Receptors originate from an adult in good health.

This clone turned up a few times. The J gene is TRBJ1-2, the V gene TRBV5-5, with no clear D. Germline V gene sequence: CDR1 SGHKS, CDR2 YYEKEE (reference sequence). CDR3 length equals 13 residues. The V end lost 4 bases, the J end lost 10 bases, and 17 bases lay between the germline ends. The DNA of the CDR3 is TGTGCCAGCAGCCTCCTGGGCCTCTATCTCTACACCTTC. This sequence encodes CASSLLGLYLYTF.

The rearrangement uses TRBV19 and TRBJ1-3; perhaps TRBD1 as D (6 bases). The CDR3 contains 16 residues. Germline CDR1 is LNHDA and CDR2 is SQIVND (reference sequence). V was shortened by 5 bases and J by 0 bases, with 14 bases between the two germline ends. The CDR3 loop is CASSSYDRSSGNTIYF. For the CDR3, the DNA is TGTGCCAGTAGTTCGTATGACAGGTCCTCTGGAAACACCATATATTTT.

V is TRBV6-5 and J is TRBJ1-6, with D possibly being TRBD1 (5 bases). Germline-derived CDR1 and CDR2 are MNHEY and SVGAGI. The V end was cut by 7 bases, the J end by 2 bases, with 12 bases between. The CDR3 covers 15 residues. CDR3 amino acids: CASTTGAPYNSPLHF. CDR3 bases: TGTGCCAGCACTACCGGGGCGCCCTATAATTCACCCCTCCACTTT.

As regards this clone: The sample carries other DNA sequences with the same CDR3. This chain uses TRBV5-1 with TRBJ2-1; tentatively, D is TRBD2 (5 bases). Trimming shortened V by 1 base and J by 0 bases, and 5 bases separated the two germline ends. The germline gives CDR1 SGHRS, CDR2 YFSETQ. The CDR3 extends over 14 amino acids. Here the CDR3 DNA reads TGCGCCAGCAGCTTGCGGGGCTCCTACAATGAGCAGTTCTTC. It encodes CASSLRGSYNEQFF.

CDR3 in DNA: TGTGCCAGCCGACTCAAACTGGAGCAGTTCTTC. This sequence encodes CASRLKLEQFF. V gene TRBV12-3 or TRBV12-4 combines with J gene TRBJ2-1, with D unresolved. The CDR3 runs to 11 residues. The V gene lost 8 bases and the J gene lost 10 bases, with 12 bases spanning the gap.

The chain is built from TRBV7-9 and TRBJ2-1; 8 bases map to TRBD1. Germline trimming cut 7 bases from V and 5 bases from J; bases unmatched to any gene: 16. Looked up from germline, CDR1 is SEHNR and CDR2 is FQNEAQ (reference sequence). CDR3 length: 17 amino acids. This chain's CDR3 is CASTFWGTGASHNEQFF. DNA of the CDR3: TGTGCCAGCACCTTTTGGGGGACAGGAGCCTCTCACAATGAGCAGTTCTTC.

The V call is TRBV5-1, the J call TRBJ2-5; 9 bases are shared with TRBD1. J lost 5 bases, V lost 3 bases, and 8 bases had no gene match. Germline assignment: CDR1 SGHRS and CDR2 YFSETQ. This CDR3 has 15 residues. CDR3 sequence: CASSSTGGARETQYF. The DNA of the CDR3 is TGCGCCAGCAGCTCCACAGGGGGCGCAAGGGAGACCCAGTACTTC.

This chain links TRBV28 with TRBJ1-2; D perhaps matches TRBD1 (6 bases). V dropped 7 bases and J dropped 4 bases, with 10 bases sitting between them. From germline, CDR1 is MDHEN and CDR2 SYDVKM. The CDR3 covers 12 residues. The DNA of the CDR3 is TGTGCCAGCATGGGGGCGATCTATGGCTACACCTTC. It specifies CASMGAIYGYTF.

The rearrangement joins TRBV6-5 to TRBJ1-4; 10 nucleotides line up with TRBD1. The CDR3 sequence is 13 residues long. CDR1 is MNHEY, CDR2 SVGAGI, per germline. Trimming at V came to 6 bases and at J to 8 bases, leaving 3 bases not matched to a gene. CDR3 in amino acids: CASRAGQGEKLFF. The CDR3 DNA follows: TGTGCCAGCAGGGCGGGACAGGGGGAAAAACTGTTTTTT.

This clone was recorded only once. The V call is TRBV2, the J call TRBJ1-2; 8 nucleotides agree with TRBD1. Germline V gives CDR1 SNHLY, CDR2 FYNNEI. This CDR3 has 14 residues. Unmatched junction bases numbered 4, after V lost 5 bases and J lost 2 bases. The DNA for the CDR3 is TGTGCCAGCAGTTATGGGACAGGCAACTATGGCTACACCTTC. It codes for CASSYGTGNYGYTF.

CDR3 coding DNA: TGTGCCAGCAGCGGGACAGGGTATTTCCGCCATAACACTGAAGCTTTCTTT. Its translation: CASSGTGYFRHNTEAFF. V and J are TRBV5-5 and TRBJ1-1; 9 positions agree with TRBD1. The CDR3 totals 17 residues. The J segment lost 2 bases and the V segment lost 4 bases, leaving 12 bases of the junction unmatched. Germline loops: CDR1 SGHKS, CDR2 YYEKEE (reference sequence).

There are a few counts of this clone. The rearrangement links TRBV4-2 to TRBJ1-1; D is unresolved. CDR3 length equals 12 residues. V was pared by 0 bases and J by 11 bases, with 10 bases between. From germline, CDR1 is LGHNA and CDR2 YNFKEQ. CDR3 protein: CASSQEVGPAFF. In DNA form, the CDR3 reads TGTGCCAGCAGCCAAGAGGTTGGTCCGGCTTTCTTT.

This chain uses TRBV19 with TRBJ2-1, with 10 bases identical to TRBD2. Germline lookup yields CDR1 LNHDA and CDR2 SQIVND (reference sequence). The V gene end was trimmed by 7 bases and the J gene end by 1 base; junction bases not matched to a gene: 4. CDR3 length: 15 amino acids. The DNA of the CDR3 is TGTGCCAGTATCCAGACTAGCGGGTCCTACAATGAGCAGTTCTTC. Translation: CASIQTSGSYNEQFF.

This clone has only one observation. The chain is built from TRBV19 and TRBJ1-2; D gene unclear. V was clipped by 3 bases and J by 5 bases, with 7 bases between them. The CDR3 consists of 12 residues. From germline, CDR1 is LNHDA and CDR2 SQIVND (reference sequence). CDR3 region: CASSMGTYGYTF. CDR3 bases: TGTGCCAGTAGTATGGGCACGTATGGCTACACCTTC.

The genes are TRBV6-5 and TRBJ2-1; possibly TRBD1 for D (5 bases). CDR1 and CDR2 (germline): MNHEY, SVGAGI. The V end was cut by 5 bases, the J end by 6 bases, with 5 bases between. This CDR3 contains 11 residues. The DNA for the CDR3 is TGTGCCAGCAGTCAGGGCAATGAGCAGTTCTTC. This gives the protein CASSQGNEQFF.

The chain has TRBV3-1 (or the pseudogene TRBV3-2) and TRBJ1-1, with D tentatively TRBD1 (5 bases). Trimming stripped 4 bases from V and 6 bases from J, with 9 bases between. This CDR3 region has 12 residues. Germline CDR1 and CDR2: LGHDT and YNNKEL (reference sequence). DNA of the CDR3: TGTGCCAGCAGCCTCGGGACTGCTGAAGCTTTCTTT. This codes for CASSLGTAEAFF.

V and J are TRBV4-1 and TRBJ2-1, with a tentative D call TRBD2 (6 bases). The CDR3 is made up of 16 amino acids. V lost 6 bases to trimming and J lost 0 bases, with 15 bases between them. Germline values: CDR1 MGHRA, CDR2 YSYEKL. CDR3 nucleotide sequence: TGCGCCAGCAGTCTCCCTAGCGCGAGCTCCTACAATGAGCAGTTCTTC. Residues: CASSLPSASSYNEQFF.

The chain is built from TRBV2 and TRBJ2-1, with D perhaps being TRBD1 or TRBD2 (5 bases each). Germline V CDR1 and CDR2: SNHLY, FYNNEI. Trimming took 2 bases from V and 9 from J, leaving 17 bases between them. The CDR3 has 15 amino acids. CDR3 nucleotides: TGTGCCAGCAGTGAAACTAGAGGTGAGGGGAGTGAGCAGTTCTTC. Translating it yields CASSETRGEGSEQFF. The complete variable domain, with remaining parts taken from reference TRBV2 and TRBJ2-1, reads EPEVTQTPSHQVTQMGQEVILRCVPISNHLYFYWYRQILGQKVEFLVSFYNNEISEKSEIFDDQFSVERPDGSNFTLKIRSTKLEDSAMYFCASSETRGEGSEQFFGPGTRLTVL.

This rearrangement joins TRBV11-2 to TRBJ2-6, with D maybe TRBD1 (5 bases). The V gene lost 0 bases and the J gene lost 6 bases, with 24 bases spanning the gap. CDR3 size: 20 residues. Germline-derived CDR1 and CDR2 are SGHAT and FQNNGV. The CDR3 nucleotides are TGTGCCAGCAGCTTAGATTGGACAATCGAAGGTTACGGTGAGGCCAACGTCCTGACTTTC. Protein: CASSLDWTIEGYGEANVLTF.

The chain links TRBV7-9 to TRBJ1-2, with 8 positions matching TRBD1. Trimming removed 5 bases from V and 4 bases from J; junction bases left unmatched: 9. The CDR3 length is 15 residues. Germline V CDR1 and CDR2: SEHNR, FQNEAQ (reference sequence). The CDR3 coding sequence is TGTGCCAGCAGCCCAATGGACAGGGAGGGCTATGGCTACACCTTC. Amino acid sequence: CASSPMDREGYGYTF.

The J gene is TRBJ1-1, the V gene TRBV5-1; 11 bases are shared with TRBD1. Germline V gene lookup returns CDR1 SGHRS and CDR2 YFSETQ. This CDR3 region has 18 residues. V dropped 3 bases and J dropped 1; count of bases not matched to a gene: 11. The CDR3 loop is CASSWIPGQGVGNTEAFF. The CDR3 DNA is TGCGCCAGCAGCTGGATCCCGGGACAGGGGGTCGGGAACACTGAAGCTTTCTTT.

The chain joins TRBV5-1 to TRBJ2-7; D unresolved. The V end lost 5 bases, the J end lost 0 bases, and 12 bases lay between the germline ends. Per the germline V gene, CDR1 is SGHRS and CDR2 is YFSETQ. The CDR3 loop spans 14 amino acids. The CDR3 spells CASSLVPDSYEQYF. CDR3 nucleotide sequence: TGCGCCAGCAGTCTTGTGCCGGACTCCTACGAGCAGTACTTC.

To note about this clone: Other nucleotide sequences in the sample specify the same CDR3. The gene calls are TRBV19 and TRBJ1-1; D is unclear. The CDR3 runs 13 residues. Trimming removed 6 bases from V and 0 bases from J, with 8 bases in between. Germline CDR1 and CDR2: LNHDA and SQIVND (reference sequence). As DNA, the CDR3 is TGTGCCAGTAGGGAGGGTCTGAACACTGAAGCTTTCTTT. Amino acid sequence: CASREGLNTEAFF.

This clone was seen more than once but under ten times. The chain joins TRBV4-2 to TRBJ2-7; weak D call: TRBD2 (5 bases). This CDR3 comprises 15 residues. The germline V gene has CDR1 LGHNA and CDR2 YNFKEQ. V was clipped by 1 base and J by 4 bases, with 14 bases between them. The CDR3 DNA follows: TGTGCCAGCAGCCAAGTTCGAGCGGAAAATTACGAGCAGTACTTC. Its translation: CASSQVRAENYEQYF.

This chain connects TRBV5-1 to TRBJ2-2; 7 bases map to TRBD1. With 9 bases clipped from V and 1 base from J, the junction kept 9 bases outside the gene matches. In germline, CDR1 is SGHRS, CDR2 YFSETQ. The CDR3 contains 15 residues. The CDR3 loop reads CATSPRDRNTGELFF. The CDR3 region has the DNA TGCGCCACCTCCCCCCGGGACAGGAACACCGGGGAGCTGTTTTTT.

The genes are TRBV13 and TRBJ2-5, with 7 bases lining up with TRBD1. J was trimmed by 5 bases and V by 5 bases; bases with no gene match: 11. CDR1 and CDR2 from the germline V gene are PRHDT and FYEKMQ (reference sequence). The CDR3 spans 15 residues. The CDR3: CASSLSPQGSETQYF. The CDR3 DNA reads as TGTGCCAGCAGCCTATCACCACAGGGGAGTGAGACCCAGTACTTC.

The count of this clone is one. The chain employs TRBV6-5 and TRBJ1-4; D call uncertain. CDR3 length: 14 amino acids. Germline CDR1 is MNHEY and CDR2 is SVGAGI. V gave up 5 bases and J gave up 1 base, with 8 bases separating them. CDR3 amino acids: CASSLGRTNEKLFF. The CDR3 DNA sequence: TGTGCCAGCAGTCTGGGGAGAACTAATGAAAAACTGTTTTTT.